This entry describes one T cell receptor (beta chain). The source of the sample is a study of shared clonotypes between healthy human individuals. Trimming cost V 5 bases and J 7 bases, with 9 bases left between them. Germline V gene sequence: CDR1 SEHNR, CDR2 FQNEAQ (reference sequence). CDR3 length: 12 residues. The table came from immunoSEQ multiplex PCR; TCRdb's copy has only in-frame clones and leaves some out. The sample consists of some 2 million clones, approximately 95% of them appearing once. CD8 cells regarded as naive lacked CD45RO, were positively chosen for CCR7, and omitted terminally differentiated effector memory CD45RA+ cells.

The sample comprised naive CD8+ T cells sorted from blood. The rearrangement uses TRBV7-9 and TRBJ2-1; D uncertain. This clonotype was sampled from a young man in good health. The CDR3 spells CASSPDMNEQFF. The CDR3 DNA is TGTGCCAGCAGCCCCGATATGAATGAGCAGTTCTTC. Using reference TRBV7-9 and TRBJ2-1 for the parts outside the CDR3, the full variable domain is DTGVSQNPRHKITKRGQNVTFRCDPISEHNRLYWYRQTLGQGPEFLTYFQNEAQLEKSRLLSDRFSAERPKGSFSTLEIQRTEQGDSAMYLCASSPDMNEQFFGPGTRLTVL.